Each of the 23 T cell receptor beta chains below was sequenced from the same sample in a study of resident and recirculating memory T cells in vitiligo. The method was immunoSEQ multiplex PCR; TCRdb's version includes in-frame clones alone and lacks a portion of them. The top ten hold roughly 4.3% of the sample, which has 40,000 to 45,000 clones, roughly 91% seen once. The sample consisted of blood. These receptors all come from a male donor with vitiligo.

The gene calls are TRBV27 and TRBJ2-3; tentatively, D is TRBD2 (5 bases). Germline-derived CDR1 and CDR2 are MNHEY and SMNVEV (reference sequence). Trimming took 6 bases from V and 1 from J, leaving 5 bases between them. The CDR3 spans 12 residues. The CDR3 nucleotides read TGTGCCAGCAGAGCGGGCACAGATACGCAGTATTTT. It encodes CASRAGTDTQYF.

The rearrangement links TRBV20-1 to TRBJ1-1; no firm D call. Germline V gene lookup returns CDR1 DFQATT and CDR2 SNEGSKA (reference sequence). The V and J ends lost 3 bases and 3 bases respectively, with 5 bases between them. There are 11 residues in the CDR3. CDR3 region: CSASTDTEAFF. DNA of the CDR3: TGCAGTGCTAGTACGGACACTGAAGCTTTCTTT.

V gene TRBV19 combines with J gene TRBJ2-7; weak D call: TRBD2 (5 bases). Germline-derived CDR1 and CDR2 are LNHDA and SQIVND (reference sequence). CDR3 length: 18 residues. V lost 7 bases and J 2 bases, leaving 27 bases between the germline ends. The CDR3 sequence is CASKLPKPTETITYEQYF. For the CDR3, the DNA is TGTGCCAGTAAGCTTCCCAAGCCGACGGAGACTATCACCTACGAGCAGTACTTC.

The chain carries TRBV7-6 and TRBJ1-1; 8 bases map to TRBD1. Germline trimming cut 4 bases from V and 8 bases from J; bases unmatched to any gene: 12. The CDR3 extends over 15 amino acids. Germline CDR1 SGHVS, CDR2 FNYEAQ. The DNA for the CDR3 is TGTGCCAGCAGCTCCTGGCAGGGGGCTTTATTCGAAGCTTTCTTT. This codes for CASSSWQGALFEAFF.

The chain uses TRBV21-1 and TRBJ2-7; whether TRBD1, the table's D call, matches the DNA was not checked. TRBV21-1 is annotated as a pseudogene. The CDR3 runs to 12 residues. In nucleotides, the CDR3 is TGTGCCGGGGGACAGGGAAGAAACGAGCAGTACTTC. Translation gives CAGGQGRNEQYF.

A few counts support this clone. Other DNA sequences in this specimen translate into the identical CDR3. The chain joins TRBV6-4 to TRBJ2-1; maybe TRBD2 (7 bases). The V end lost 0 bases, the J end lost 2 bases, and 8 bases lay between the germline ends. The CDR3 spans 15 residues. Per germline, CDR1 MRHNA and CDR2 SNTAGT. Here the CDR3 DNA reads TGTGCCAGCAGTGACTCAGGGGGGGCCTACAATGAGCAGTTCTTC. Its protein is CASSDSGGAYNEQFF.

V usage is TRBV7-9 and J usage is TRBJ1-6; possible D gene TRBD1, 5 bases. The CDR3 length is 18 residues. V dropped 1 base and J dropped 1 base, with 14 bases sitting between them. Germline CDR1 SEHNR, CDR2 FQNEAQ (reference sequence). CDR3 protein: CASSLGRAVGSYNSPLHF. The CDR3 DNA is TGTGCCAGCAGCTTAGGCAGGGCAGTAGGATCCTATAATTCACCCCTCCACTTT.

The rearrangement joins TRBV4-3 to TRBJ1-3, with D possibly matching TRBD1 (5 bases). Trimming removed 3 bases at V and 2 bases at J, with 11 bases between. The CDR3 totals 15 residues. Per the germline V gene, CDR1 is LGHNA and CDR2 is YSLEER. The CDR3 protein is CASSHSPGPGNTIYF. The CDR3 region has the DNA TGCGCCAGCAGCCACAGTCCAGGGCCTGGAAACACCATATATTTT.

This chain uses TRBV2 with TRBJ2-3; possibly TRBD1 for D (5 bases). The CDR3 has 15 amino acids. Trimming stripped 4 bases from V and 5 bases from J, with 16 bases between. CDR1 and CDR2 from the germline V gene are SNHLY and FYNNEI. CDR3 in DNA: TGTGCCAGCAGTGTGTGGACACGGGCTGGAGATACGCAGTATTTT. Translated, it gives CASSVWTRAGDTQYF.

The chain joins TRBV18 to TRBJ1-2; 8 nucleotides align to TRBD1. Germline trimming cut 8 bases from V and 8 bases from J; bases unmatched to any gene: 13. Germline loops: CDR1 KGHSH, CDR2 LQKENI. This CDR3 spans 14 amino acids. CDR3 amino acids: CASTRTGTPSGYTF. As DNA, the CDR3 is TGTGCCAGCACTCGGACAGGGACGCCGTCCGGCTACACCTTC.

The chain links TRBV18 to TRBJ2-5; 7 bases fit TRBD1. J gave up 2 bases and V 6 bases, and 3 bases lay outside the gene matches. Germline lookup yields CDR1 KGHSH and CDR2 LQKENI. This CDR3 comprises 13 residues. The CDR3, as DNA: TGTGCCAGCTCGGGACAGAGACAAGAGACCCAGTACTTC. Protein: CASSGQRQETQYF.

The chain links TRBV9 to TRBJ1-2; D may be TRBD1 (6 bases). Germline-derived CDR1 and CDR2 are SGDLS and YYNGEE. The CDR3 covers 15 residues. Trimming stripped 1 base from V and 8 bases from J, with 18 bases between. The CDR3 protein is CASSVTAQGLRGYTF. Written as DNA, the CDR3 is TGTGCCAGCAGCGTAACCGCACAGGGATTACGGGGCTACACCTTC.

The V and J genes are TRBV6-6 and TRBJ2-7, with TRBD1 matching 11 bases. The germline V gene encodes CDR1 MNHNY and CDR2 SVGAGI (reference sequence). With V trimmed by 7 bases and J by 6 bases, 2 bases remained unmatched. This CDR3 spans 12 amino acids. As DNA, the CDR3 is TGTGCCAGCAAGGACAGGGGGCGCGAGCAGTACTTC. It encodes CASKDRGREQYF.

The chain combines TRBV30 with TRBJ2-6; D unclear. The CDR3 contains 13 residues. The germline V and J ends were trimmed by 4 bases and 4 bases, with 8 bases remaining between them. The V gene's germline CDR1 is GTSNPN and CDR2 SVGIG (reference sequence). The CDR3 loop is CAWNFFGANVLTF. The DNA for the CDR3 is TGTGCCTGGAACTTCTTCGGGGCCAACGTCCTGACTTTC.

J is TRBJ2-3 and V is TRBV14, with D maybe TRBD2 (6 bases). The CDR3 extends over 14 amino acids. Trimming removed 6 bases at V and 0 bases at J, with 10 bases between. Germline CDR1 reads SGHDN; CDR2 reads FVKESK. CDR3: CASSRGLSTDTQYF. The DNA for the CDR3 is TGTGCCAGCAGTCGGGGACTTAGCACAGATACGCAGTATTTT.

The chain carries TRBV5-8 and TRBJ1-2, with 11 bases that match TRBD1. With V trimmed by 8 bases and J by 5 bases, 8 bases remained unmatched. Germline CDR1 SGHTS, CDR2 YDEGEE. The CDR3 runs 14 residues. The DNA for the CDR3 is TGTGCCAGTGGACAGGGGGCGCTTCGTTATGGCTACACCTTC. It specifies CASGQGALRYGYTF.

The J gene is TRBJ2-3, the V gene TRBV4-1, with TRBD1 as a possible D gene (6 bases). CDR1 MGHRA and CDR2 YSYEKL come from the germline V gene. Trimming pared 4 bases from V and 5 bases from J, leaving 22 bases between. The CDR3 is 17 amino acids. The CDR3, as DNA: TGCGCCAGCAGCCCAGAAGGGGGTGGGCAGGGAATAGATACGCAGTATTTT. Its protein is CASSPEGGGQGIDTQYF.

Here the CDR3 reads CASSFDGMGREQYF. The CDR3 nucleotides read TGCGCCAGCAGCTTTGACGGGATGGGGAGAGAGCAGTACTTC. The chain recombines TRBV5-1 with TRBJ2-7; D is perhaps TRBD2 (5 bases). The CDR3 consists of 14 residues. The germline gives CDR1 SGHRS, CDR2 YFSETQ. Trimming removed 2 bases at V and 7 bases at J, with 16 bases between.

This rearrangement joins TRBV5-4 to TRBJ1-6, with 7 bases lining up with TRBD1. The CDR3 extends over 15 amino acids. The germline gives CDR1 SGHNT, CDR2 YYREEE (reference sequence). V shed 3 bases, J shed 7 bases, and the junction held 7 bases outside the gene matches. In DNA form, the CDR3 reads TGTGCCAGCAGCTCCCCTACAGGGGAAAATTCACCCCTCCACTTT. It is translated as CASSSPTGENSPLHF.

The chain recombines TRBV27 with TRBJ2-2; D is undetermined. Germline CDR1 is MNHEY and CDR2 is SMNVEV (reference sequence). The V end lost 0 bases, the J end lost 9 bases, and 11 bases lay between the germline ends. This CDR3 region has 14 residues. CDR3 nucleotide sequence: TGTGCCAGCAGTTTATCTGGTAATTGGCGGGAGCTGTTTTTT. Amino acid sequence: CASSLSGNWRELFF.

V usage is TRBV7-3 and J usage is TRBJ2-3; 11 bases match TRBD2. The CDR3 is 16 residues long. Germline V gene sequence: CDR1 SGHTA, CDR2 FQGTGA. V shed 4 bases, J shed 1 base, and the junction held 4 bases outside the gene matches. The CDR3 protein is CASSSIAGGGTDTQYF. Written as DNA, the CDR3 is TGTGCCAGCAGCTCAATAGCGGGGGGGGGCACAGATACGCAGTATTTT.

This clone appeared a few times. The genes are TRBV7-2 and TRBJ2-1, with 9 bases matching TRBD2. The CDR3 consists of 15 residues. The V gene end was trimmed by 5 bases and the J gene end by 9 bases; junction bases not matched to a gene: 11. Germline values: CDR1 SGHTA, CDR2 FQGNSA. CDR3 in DNA: TGTGCCAGCAGCCCACGGGGCGGGGGGGCTAGTGAGCAGTTCTTC. It encodes CASSPRGGGASEQFF.

The count of this clone is one. The V and J genes are TRBV4-1 and TRBJ2-7, with TRBD1 as a possible D gene (6 bases). CDR3 size: 15 residues. CDR1 is MGHRA, CDR2 YSYEKL, per germline. The V end lost 0 bases, the J end lost 6 bases, and 15 bases lay between the germline ends. CDR3 bases: TGCGCCAGCAGCCAAGATCGGGTTCAGGGGCGCGAGCAGTACTTC. Protein: CASSQDRVQGREQYF.